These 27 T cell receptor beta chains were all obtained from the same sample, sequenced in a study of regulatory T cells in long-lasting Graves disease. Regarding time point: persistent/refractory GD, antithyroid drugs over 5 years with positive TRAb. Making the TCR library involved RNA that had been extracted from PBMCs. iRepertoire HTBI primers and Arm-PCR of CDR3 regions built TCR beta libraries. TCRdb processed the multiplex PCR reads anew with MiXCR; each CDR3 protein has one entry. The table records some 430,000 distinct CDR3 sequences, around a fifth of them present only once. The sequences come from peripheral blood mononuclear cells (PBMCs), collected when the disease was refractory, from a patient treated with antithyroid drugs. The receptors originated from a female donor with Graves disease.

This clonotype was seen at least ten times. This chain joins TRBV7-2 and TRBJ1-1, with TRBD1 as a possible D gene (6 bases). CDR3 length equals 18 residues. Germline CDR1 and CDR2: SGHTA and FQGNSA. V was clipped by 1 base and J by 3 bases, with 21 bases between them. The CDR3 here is CASSLDGPGGDGYTEAFF. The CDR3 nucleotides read TGTGCCAGCAGCTTAGATGGGCCGGGGGGCGATGGGTACACTGAAGCTTTCTTT. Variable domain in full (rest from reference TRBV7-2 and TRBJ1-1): GAGVSQSPSNKVTEKGKDVELRCDPISGHTALYWYRQSLGQGLEFLIYFQGNSAPDKSGLPSDRFSAERTGGSVSTLTIQRTQQEDSAVYLCASSLDGPGGDGYTEAFFGQGTRLTVV.

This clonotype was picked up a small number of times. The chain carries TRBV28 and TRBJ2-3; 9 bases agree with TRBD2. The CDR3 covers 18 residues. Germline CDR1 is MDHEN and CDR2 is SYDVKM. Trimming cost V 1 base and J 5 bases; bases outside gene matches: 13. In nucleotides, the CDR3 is TGTGCCAGCAGTTTATTTGGCGGGAGGGCCATTGTGGGAGATACGCAGTATTTT. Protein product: CASSLFGGRAIVGDTQYF. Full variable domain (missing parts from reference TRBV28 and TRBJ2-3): DVKVTQSSRYLVKRTGEKVFLECVQDMDHENMFWYRQDPGLGLRLIYFSYDVKMKEKGDIPEGYSVSREKKERFSLILESASTNQTSMYLCASSLFGGRAIVGDTQYFGPGTRLTVL.

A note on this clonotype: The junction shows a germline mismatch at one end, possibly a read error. The CDR3: CASSETRSYNSPPHF. The CDR3 nucleotides are TGTGCCAGCAGTGAAACCCGCTCCTATAATTCACCCCCCCACTTT. J is TRBJ1-6 and V is TRBV6-1; D uncertain. Germline V gene data show CDR1 as MNHNS and CDR2 as SASEGT. This CDR3 contains 15 residues.

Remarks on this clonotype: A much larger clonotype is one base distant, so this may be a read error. The CDR3, as DNA: TGTGCCAGCGGCCTGTCCGACAGGGGAGAGGAAAAACTGTTTTTT. It encodes CASGLSDRGEEKLFF. The chain recombines TRBV7-9 with TRBJ1-4, with 8 bases aligning to TRBD1. This CDR3 region has 15 residues. Germline CDR1 and CDR2: SEHNR and FQNEAQ (reference sequence). V shed 8 bases and J 8 bases; nucleotides not matched to a gene: 13. The whole variable domain, remainder taken from reference TRBV7-9 and TRBJ1-4, is DTGVSQNPRHKITKRGQNVTFRCDPISEHNRLYWYRQTLGQGPEFLTYFQNEAQLEKSRLLSDRFSAERPKGSFSTLEIQRTEQGDSAMYLCASGLSDRGEEKLFFGSGTQLSVL.

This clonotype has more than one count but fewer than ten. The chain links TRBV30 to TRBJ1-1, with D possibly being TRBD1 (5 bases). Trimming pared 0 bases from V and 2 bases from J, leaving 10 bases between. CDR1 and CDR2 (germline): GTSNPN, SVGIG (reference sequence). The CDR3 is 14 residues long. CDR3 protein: CAWSVGGYNTEAFF. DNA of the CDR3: TGTGCCTGGAGTGTGGGGGGATACAACACTGAAGCTTTCTTT.

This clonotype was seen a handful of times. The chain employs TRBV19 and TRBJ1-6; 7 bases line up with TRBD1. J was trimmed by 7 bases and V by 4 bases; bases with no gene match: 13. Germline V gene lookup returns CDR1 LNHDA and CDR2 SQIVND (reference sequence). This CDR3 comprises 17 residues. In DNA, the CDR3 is TGTGCCAGTAGTAGGGTTGGGACAGCCCCGTTGAATTCACCCCTCCACTTT. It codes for CASSRVGTAPLNSPLHF.

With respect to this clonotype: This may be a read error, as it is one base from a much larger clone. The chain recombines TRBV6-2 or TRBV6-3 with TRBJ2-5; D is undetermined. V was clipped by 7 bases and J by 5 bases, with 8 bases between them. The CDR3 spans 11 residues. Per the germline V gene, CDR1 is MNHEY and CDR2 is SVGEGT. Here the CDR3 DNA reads TGTGCCAGCACCAACTGGGAGACCCAGTACTTC. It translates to CASTNWETQYF.

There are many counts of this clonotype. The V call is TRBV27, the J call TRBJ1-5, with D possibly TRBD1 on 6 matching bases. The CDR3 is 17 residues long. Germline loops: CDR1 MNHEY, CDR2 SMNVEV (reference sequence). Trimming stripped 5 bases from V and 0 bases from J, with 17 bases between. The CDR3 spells CASSTYVPGASNQPQHF. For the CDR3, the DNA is TGTGCCAGCAGTACCTACGTTCCAGGGGCTAGCAATCAGCCCCAGCATTTT.

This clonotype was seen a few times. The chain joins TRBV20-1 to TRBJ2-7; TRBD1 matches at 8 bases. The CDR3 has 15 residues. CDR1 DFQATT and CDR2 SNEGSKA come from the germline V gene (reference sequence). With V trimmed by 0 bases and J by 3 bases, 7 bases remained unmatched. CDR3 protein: CSARDMDRDLYEQYF. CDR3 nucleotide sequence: TGCAGTGCTAGAGACATGGACAGGGATCTCTACGAGCAGTACTTC.

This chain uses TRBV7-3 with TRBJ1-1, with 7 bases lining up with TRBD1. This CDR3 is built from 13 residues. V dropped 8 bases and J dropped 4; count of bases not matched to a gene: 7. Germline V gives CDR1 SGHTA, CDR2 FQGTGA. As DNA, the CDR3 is TGTGCCAGCGCTCAGACAGGGCGCACTGAAGCTTTCTTT. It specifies CASAQTGRTEAFF.

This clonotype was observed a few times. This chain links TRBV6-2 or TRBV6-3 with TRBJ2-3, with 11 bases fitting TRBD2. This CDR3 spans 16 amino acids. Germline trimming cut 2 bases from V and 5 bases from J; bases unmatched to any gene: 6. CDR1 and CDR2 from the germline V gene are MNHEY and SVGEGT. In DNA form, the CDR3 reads TGTGCCAGCAGTTACGGGCTAGCGGGAGGCCTAGATACGCAGTATTTT. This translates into CASSYGLAGGLDTQYF.

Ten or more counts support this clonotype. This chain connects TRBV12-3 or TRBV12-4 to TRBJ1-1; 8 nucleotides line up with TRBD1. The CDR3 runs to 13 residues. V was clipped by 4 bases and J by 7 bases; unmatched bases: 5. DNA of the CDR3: TGTGCCAGCAGTTCGCAGGGGGCGGGTGAAGCTTTCTTT. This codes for CASSSQGAGEAFF.

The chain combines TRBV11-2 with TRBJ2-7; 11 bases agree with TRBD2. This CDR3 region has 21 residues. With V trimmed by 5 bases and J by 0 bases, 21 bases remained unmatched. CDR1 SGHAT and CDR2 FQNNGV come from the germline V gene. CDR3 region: CASSHTVFRTSGRASSYEQYF. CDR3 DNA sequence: TGTGCCAGCAGCCACACGGTGTTTCGGACTAGCGGGCGTGCTAGCTCCTACGAGCAGTACTTC.

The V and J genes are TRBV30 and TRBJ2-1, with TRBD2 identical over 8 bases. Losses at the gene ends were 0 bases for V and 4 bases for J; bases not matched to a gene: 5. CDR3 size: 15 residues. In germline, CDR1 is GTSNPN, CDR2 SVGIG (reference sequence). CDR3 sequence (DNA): TGTGCCTGGAGTGTAGGGCTAGCGGGTTACAATGAGCAGTTCTTC. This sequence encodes CAWSVGLAGYNEQFF.

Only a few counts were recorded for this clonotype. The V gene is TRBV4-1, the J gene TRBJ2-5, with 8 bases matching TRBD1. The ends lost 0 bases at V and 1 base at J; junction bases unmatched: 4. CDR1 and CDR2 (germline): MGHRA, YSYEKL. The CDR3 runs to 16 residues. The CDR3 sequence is CASSQDPGQGQETQYF. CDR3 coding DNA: TGCGCCAGCAGCCAAGATCCAGGACAGGGCCAAGAGACCCAGTACTTC.

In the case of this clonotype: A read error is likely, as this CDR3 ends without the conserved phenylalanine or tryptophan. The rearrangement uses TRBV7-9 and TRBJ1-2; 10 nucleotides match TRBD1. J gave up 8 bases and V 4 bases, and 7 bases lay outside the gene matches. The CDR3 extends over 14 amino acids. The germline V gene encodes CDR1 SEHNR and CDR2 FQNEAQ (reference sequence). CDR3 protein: CASSSRQGAHGYTL. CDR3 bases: TGTGCCAGCAGCTCTCGACAGGGGGCGCACGGCTACACCCTC.

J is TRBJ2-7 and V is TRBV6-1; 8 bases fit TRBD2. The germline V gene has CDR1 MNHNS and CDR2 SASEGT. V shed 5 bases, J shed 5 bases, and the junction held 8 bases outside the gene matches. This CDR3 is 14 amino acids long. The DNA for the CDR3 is TGTGCCAGCAGTCGATACGGGGGGGGTGACGAGCAGTACTTC. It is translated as CASSRYGGGDEQYF.

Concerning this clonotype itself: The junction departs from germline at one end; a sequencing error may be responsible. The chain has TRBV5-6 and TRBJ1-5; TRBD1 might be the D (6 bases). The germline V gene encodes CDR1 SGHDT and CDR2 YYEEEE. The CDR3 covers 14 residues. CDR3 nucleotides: TGTGCCAGCAGCTTGGGTGGGGGCAATCGGCCCCAGCATTTT. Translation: CASSLGGGNRPQHF.

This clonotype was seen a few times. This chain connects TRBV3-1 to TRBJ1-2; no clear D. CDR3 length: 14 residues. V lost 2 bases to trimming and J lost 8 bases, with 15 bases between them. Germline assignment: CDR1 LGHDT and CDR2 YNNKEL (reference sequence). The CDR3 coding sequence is TGTGCCAGCAGCCAAAACGGAGGATTTGGAGGCTACACCTTC. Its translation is CASSQNGGFGGYTF.

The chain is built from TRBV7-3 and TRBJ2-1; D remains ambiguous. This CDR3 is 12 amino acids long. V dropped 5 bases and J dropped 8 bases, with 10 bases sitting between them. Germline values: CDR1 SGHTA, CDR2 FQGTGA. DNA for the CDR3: TGTGCCAGCAGCCTGGGTAACGATGAGCAGTTCTTC. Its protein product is CASSLGNDEQFF.

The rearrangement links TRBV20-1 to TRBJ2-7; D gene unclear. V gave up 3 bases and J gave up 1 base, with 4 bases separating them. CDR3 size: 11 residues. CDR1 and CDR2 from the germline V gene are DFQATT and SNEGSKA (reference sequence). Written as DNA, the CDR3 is TGCAGTGCTAGTCGGTCCTACGAGCAGTACTTC. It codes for CSASRSYEQYF.

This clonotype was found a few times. Here the CDR3 reads CASSGMTGASYNEQFF. The CDR3 nucleotides are TGCGCCAGCAGCGGGATGACAGGGGCTTCCTACAATGAGCAGTTCTTC. The rearrangement joins TRBV5-1 to TRBJ2-1, with 8 bases lining up with TRBD1. Germline CDR1 SGHRS, CDR2 YFSETQ. The length of the CDR3 is 16 residues. V gave up 4 bases and J gave up 1 base; unmatched junction bases: 7. The complete variable domain, with remaining parts taken from reference TRBV5-1 and TRBJ2-1, reads KAGVTQTPRYLIKTRGQQVTLSCSPISGHRSVSWYQQTPGQGLQFLFEYFSETQRNKGNFPGRFSGRQFSNSRSEMNVSTLELGDSALYLCASSGMTGASYNEQFFGPGTRLTVL.

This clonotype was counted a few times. The CDR3: CATQSWDSQETQYF. The CDR3 DNA follows: TGTGCCACCCAGAGTTGGGACAGCCAAGAGACCCAGTACTTC. The rearrangement joins TRBV19 to TRBJ2-5, with 7 bases fitting TRBD1. This CDR3 is built from 14 residues. Per the germline V gene, CDR1 is LNHDA and CDR2 is SQIVND (reference sequence). V lost 10 bases, J lost 1 base, and 9 bases stayed unmatched.

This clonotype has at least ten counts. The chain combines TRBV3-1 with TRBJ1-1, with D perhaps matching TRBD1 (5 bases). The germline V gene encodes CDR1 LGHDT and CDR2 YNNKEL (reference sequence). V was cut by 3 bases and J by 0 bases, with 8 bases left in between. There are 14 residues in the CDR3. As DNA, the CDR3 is TGTGCCAGCAGCCACGGACAAGTGAACACTGAAGCTTTCTTT. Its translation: CASSHGQVNTEAFF. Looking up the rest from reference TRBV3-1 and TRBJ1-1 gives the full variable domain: DTAVSQTPKYLVTQMGNDKSIKCEQNLGHDTMYWYKQDSKKFLKIMFSYNNKELIINETVPNRFSPKSPDKAHLNLHINSLELGDSAVYFCASSHGQVNTEAFFGQGTRLTVV.

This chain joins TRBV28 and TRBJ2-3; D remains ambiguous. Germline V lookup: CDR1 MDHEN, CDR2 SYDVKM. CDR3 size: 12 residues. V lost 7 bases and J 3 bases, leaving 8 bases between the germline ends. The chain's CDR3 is CASTPGTDTQYF. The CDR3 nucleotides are TGTGCCAGCACCCCAGGAACAGATACGCAGTATTTT. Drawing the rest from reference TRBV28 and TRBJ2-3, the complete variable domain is DVKVTQSSRYLVKRTGEKVFLECVQDMDHENMFWYRQDPGLGLRLIYFSYDVKMKEKGDIPEGYSVSREKKERFSLILESASTNQTSMYLCASTPGTDTQYFGPGTRLTVL.

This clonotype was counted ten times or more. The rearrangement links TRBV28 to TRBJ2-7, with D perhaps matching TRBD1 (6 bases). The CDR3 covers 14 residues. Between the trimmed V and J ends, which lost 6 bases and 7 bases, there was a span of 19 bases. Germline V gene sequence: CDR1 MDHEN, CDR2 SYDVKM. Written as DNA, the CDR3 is TGTGCCAGCAGCAATCAGGGGTTTCTGAGGGAGCAGTACTTC. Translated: CASSNQGFLREQYF. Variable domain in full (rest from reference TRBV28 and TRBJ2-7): DVKVTQSSRYLVKRTGEKVFLECVQDMDHENMFWYRQDPGLGLRLIYFSYDVKMKEKGDIPEGYSVSREKKERFSLILESASTNQTSMYLCASSNQGFLREQYFGPGTRLTVT.

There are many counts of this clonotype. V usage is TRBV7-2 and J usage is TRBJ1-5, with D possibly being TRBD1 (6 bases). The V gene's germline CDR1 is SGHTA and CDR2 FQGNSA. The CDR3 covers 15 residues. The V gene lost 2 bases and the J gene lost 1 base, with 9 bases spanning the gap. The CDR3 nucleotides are TGTGCCAGCAGCTTACAGGGGATGAGCAATCAGCCCCAGCATTTT. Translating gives CASSLQGMSNQPQHF.